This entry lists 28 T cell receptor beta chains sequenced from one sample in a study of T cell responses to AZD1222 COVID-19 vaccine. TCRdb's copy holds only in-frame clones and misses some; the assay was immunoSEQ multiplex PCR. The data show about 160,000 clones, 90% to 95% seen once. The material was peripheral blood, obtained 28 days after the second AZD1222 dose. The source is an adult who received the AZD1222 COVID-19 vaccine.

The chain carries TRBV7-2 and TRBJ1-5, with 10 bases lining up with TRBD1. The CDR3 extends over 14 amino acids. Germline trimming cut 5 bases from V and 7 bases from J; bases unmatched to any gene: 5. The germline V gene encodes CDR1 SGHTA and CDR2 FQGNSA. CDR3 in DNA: TGTGCCAGCAGCCCGACAGGGGGCAGGCAGCCCCAGCATTTT. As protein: CASSPTGGRQPQHF.

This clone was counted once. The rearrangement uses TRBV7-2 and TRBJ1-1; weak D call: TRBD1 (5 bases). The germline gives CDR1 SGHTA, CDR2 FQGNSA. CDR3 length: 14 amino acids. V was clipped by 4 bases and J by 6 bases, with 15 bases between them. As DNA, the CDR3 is TGTGCCAGCAGCTCAAGCCCGACAGACCCTGAAGCTTTCTTT. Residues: CASSSSPTDPEAFF.

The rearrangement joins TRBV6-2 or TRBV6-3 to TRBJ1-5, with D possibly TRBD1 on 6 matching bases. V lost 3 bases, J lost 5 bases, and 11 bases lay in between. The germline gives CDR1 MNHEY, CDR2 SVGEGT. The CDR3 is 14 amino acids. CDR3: CASSYRGADQPQHF. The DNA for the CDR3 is TGTGCCAGCAGTTATAGGGGGGCCGATCAGCCCCAGCATTTT.

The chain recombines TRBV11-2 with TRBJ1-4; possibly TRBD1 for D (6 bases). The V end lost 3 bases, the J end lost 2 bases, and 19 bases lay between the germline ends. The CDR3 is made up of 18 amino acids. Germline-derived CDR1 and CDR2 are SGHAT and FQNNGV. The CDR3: CASSFQPRTGRTNEKLFF. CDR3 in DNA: TGTGCCAGCAGCTTTCAACCCAGAACAGGGCGGACTAATGAAAAACTGTTTTTT.

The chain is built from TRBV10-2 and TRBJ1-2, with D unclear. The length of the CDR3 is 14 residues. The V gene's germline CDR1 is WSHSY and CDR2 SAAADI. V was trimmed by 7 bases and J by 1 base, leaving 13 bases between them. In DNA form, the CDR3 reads TGCGCCAGCAAGGAGGCGCGGATTAACTATGGCTACACCTTC. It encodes CASKEARINYGYTF.

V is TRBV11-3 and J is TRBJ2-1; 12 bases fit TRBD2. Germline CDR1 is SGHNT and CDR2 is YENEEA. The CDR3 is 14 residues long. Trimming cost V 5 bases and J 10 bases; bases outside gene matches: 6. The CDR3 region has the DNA TGTGCCAGCAGCCCTAGCGGGGGGGCCTCCGAGCAGTTCTTC. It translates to CASSPSGGASEQFF.

The CDR3 nucleotides read TGCGCCAGCAGGACGACAGGGGGCATGAATGAGCAGTTCTTC. This codes for CASRTTGGMNEQFF. This chain connects TRBV5-1 to TRBJ2-1; TRBD1 matches at 10 bases. The CDR3 totals 14 residues. The germline V gene encodes CDR1 SGHRS and CDR2 YFSETQ. V lost 5 bases, J lost 7 bases, and 6 bases stayed unmatched.

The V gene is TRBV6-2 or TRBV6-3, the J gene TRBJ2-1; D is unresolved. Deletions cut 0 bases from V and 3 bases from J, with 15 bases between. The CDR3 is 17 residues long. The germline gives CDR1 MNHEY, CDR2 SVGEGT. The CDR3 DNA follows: TGTGCCAGCAGTTACTCGCCGCCGGCAGGCCTCTACAATGAGCAGTTCTTC. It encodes CASSYSPPAGLYNEQFF.

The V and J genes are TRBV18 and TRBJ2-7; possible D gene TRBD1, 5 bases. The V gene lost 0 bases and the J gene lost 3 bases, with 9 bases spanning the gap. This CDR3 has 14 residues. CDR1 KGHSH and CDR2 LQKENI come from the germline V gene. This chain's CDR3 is CASSPPAGIYEQYF. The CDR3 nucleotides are TGTGCCAGCTCACCACCGGCAGGGATCTACGAGCAGTACTTC.

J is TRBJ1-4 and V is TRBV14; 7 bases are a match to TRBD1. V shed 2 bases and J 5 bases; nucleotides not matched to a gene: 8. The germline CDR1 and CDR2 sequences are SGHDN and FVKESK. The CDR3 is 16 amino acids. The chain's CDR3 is CASSQLTGSGNEKLFF. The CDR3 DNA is TGTGCCAGCAGCCAATTGACAGGGAGTGGGAATGAAAAACTGTTTTTT.

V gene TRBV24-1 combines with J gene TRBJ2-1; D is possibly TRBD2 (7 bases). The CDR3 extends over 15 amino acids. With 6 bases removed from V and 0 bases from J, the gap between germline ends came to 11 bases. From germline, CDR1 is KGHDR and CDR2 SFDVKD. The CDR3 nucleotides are TGTGCCACCAGTCACAGGGAGGGCTCCTACAATGAGCAGTTCTTC. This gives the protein CATSHREGSYNEQFF.

Here the CDR3 DNA reads TGCGCCAGCAGGAGGGGAGGGGACGAAAAACTGTTTTTT. Translated: CASRRGGDEKLFF. The chain has TRBV5-1 and TRBJ1-4; D is perhaps TRBD1 (5 bases). V was shortened by 5 bases and J by 8 bases, with 13 bases between the two germline ends. This CDR3 region has 13 residues. Germline loops: CDR1 SGHRS, CDR2 YFSETQ.

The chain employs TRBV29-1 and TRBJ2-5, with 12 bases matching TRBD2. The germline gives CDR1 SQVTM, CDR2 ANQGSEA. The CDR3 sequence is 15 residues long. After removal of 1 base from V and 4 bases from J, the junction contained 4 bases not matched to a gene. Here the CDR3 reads CSVEVLAGGLETQYF. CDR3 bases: TGCAGCGTTGAAGTTCTAGCGGGGGGGCTAGAGACCCAGTACTTC.

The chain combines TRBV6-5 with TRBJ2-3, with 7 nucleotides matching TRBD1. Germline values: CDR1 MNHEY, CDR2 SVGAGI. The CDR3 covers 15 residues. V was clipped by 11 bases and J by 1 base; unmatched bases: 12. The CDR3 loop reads CASGKGGTGTDTQYF. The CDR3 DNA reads TGTGCCTCCGGGAAAGGGGGCACTGGCACAGATACGCAGTATTTT.

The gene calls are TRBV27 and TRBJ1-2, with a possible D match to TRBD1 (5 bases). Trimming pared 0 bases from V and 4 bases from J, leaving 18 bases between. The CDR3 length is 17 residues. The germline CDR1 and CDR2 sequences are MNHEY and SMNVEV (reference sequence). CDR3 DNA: TGTGCCAGCAGTTTATCGGACTTGCCGGGGCCGGTCTATGGCTACACCTTC. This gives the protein CASSLSDLPGPVYGYTF.

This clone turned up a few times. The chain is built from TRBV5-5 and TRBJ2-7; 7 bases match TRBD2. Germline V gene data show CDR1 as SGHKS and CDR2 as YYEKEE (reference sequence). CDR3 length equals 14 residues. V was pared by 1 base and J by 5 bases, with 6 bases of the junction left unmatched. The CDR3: CASSLQSGVNEQYF. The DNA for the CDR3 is TGTGCCAGCAGCTTGCAGAGCGGGGTTAACGAGCAGTACTTC.

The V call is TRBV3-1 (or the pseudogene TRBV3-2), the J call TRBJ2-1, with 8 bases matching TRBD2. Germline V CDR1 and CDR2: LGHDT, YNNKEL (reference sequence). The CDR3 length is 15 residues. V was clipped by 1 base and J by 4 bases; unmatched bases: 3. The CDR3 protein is CASSQGVAGYNEQFF. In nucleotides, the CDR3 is TGTGCCAGCAGCCAAGGGGTAGCGGGGTACAATGAGCAGTTCTTC.

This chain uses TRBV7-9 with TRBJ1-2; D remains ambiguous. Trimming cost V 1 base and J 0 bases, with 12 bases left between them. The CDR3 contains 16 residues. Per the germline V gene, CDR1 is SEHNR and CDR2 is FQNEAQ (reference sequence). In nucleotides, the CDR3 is TGTGCCAGCAGCTTAGACGGCGGGGTAGCTAACTATGGCTACACCTTC. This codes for CASSLDGGVANYGYTF.

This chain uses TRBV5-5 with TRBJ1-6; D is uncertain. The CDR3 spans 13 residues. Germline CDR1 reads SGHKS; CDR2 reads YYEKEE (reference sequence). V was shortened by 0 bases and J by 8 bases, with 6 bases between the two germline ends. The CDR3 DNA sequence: TGTGCCAGCAGCTTGGTGACCGATTCACCCCTCCACTTT. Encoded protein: CASSLVTDSPLHF. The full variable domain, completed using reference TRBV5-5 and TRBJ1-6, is DAGVTQSPTHLIKTRGQQVTLRCSPISGHKSVSWYQQVLGQGPQFIFQYYEKEERGRGNFPDRFSARQFPNYSSELNVNALLLGDSALYLCASSLVTDSPLHFGNGTRLTVT.

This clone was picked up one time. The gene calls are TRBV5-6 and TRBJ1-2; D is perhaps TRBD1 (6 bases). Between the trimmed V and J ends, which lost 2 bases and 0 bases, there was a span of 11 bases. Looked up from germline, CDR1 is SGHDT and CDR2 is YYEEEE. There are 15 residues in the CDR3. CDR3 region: CASSFWDTTNYGYTF. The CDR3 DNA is TGTGCCAGCAGCTTCTGGGACACAACTAACTATGGCTACACCTTC. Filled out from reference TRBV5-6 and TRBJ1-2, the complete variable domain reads DAGVTQSPTHLIKTRGQQVTLRCSPKSGHDTVSWYQQALGQGPQFIFQYYEEEERQRGNFPDRFSGHQFPNYSSELNVNALLLGDSALYLCASSFWDTTNYGYTFGSGTRLTVV.

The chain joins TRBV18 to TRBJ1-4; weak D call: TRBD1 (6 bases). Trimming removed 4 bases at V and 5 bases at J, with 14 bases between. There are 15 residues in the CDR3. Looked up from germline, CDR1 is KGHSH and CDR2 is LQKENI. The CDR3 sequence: CASSLGQSLNEKLFF. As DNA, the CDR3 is TGTGCCAGCTCACTCGGACAGAGTTTAAATGAAAAACTGTTTTTT.

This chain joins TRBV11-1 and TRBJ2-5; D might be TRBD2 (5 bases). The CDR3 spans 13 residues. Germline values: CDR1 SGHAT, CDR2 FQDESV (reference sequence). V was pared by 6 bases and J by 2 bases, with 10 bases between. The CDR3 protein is CASSPGEQETQYF. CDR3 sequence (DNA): TGTGCCAGCAGTCCTGGGGAGCAAGAGACCCAGTACTTC.

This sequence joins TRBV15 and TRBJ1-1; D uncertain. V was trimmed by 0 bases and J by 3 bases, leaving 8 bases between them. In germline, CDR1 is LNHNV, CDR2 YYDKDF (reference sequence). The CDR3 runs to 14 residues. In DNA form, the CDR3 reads TGTGCCACCAGCAGAGAGCCGGGTTACACTGAAGCTTTCTTT. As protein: CATSREPGYTEAFF.

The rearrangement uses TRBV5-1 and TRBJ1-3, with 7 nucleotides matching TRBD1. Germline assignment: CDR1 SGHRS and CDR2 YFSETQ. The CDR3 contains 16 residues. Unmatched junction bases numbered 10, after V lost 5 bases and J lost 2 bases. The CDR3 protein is CASSRATGEPGNTIYF. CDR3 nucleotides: TGCGCCAGCAGTCGCGCTACAGGGGAACCTGGAAACACCATATATTTT.

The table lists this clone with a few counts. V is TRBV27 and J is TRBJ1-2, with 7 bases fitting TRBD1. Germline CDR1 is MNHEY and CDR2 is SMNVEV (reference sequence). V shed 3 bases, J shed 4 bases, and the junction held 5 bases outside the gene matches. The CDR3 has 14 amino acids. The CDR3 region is CASSFAGGPYGYTF. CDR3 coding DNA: TGTGCCAGCAGTTTTGCAGGGGGGCCCTATGGCTACACCTTC.

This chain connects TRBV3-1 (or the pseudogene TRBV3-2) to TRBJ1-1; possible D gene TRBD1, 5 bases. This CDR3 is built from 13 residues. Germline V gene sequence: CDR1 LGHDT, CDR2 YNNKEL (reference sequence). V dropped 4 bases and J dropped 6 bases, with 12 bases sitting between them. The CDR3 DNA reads TGTGCCAGCAGCCCAAGACAGCAGGCTGAAGCTTTCTTT. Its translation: CASSPRQQAEAFF.

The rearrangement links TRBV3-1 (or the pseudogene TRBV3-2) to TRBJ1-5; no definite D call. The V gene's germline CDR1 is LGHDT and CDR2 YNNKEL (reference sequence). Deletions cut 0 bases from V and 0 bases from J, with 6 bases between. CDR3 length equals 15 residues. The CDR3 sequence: CASSQDSTSNQPQHF. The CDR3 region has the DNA TGTGCCAGCAGCCAAGACAGTACTAGCAATCAGCCCCAGCATTTT.

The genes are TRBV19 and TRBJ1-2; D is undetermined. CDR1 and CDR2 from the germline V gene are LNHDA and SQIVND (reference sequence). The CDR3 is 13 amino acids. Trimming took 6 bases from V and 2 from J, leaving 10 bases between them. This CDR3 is CASSPTRNYGYTF. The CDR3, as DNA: TGTGCCAGTAGCCCAACAAGGAACTATGGCTACACCTTC.